The entry that follows covers one T cell receptor (beta chain) sequence. Its antigen is unidentified. With a much larger clone just one base away, this may be a read error. This sample is drawn from a study of blood T cells in healthy people across ages. Findings of the study overall: Both higher diversity and more naive CD4+ cells marked long-lived donors when set against aged donors.

Using a J-beta primer mix together with a sample-barcoded 5' primer, a second PCR was run for about 7 to 12 cycles. A 12-random-nucleotide template-switch adaptor tagged each cDNA molecule. Every sample produced at least 2.5 million CDR3-containing paired-end reads. MiXCR, run by TCRdb on the 5' RACE reads, gives a single entry per CDR3 protein. The sample has about 1.7 million distinct CDR3 sequences, 28% seen once. The CDR3 has 12 residues. Germline CDR1 is SQVTM and CDR2 is ANQGSEA. Sequenced sample: blood. J is TRBJ1-2 and V is TRBV29-1; D might be TRBD1 (6 bases). The TCR comes from a young woman in good health. Here the CDR3 DNA reads TGCAGCGTAAACAGGGACTCATATGACTACACCTTC. Translated, it gives CSVNRDSYDYTF.